This entry lists 10 T cell receptor beta chains sequenced from one sample in a study of T-cell memory formation after mild COVID-19. In TCRdb, the 5' RACE reads were re-called with MiXCR into one record per CDR3 protein. The table lists 450,000 to 650,000 distinct CDR3 sequences, roughly 18% of them singletons, with about 12% in the top ten. Sequencing was done on a sample of PBMCs or a T cell subset sorted from them (not recorded which). Receptors were obtained from an adult woman who had mild COVID-19 (a few samples of this study predate the infection). Cell type and time point are not known.

This chain uses TRBV12-3 or TRBV12-4 with TRBJ1-5; tentative D call: TRBD1 (5 bases). The CDR3 runs 16 residues. The V and J ends lost 2 bases and 1 base respectively, with 12 bases between them. The CDR3 bases are TGTGCCAGCAGTTTACAAACGGGGGTGAGCAATCAGCCCCAGCATTTT. This encodes CASSLQTGVSNQPQHF.

This clonotype has a count of ten or more. The chain carries TRBV19 and TRBJ2-3, with D tentatively TRBD2 (6 bases). The V and J ends lost 6 bases and 2 bases respectively, with 15 bases between them. In germline, CDR1 is LNHDA, CDR2 SQIVND (reference sequence). This CDR3 spans 15 amino acids. The CDR3 nucleotides are TGTGCCAGTAGCGCACCCGGGAGCCCCACAGATACGCAGTATTTT. This sequence encodes CASSAPGSPTDTQYF.

This clonotype has only a few counts. This chain connects TRBV9 to TRBJ2-5; TRBD2 matches at 7 bases. Germline V CDR1 and CDR2: SGDLS, YYNGEE. This CDR3 has 17 amino acids. Unmatched junction bases numbered 15, after V lost 2 bases and J lost 5 bases. The CDR3 is CASSVRDGERGGETQYF. Here the CDR3 DNA reads TGTGCCAGCAGCGTTCGGGACGGAGAGCGGGGAGGGGAGACCCAGTACTTC.

This sequence joins TRBV12-3 or TRBV12-4 and TRBJ2-5, with D tentatively TRBD1 (6 bases). The CDR3 extends over 13 amino acids. The V end lost 7 bases, the J end lost 5 bases, and 14 bases lay between the germline ends. CDR3 amino acids: CASKLTGGETQYF. In nucleotides, the CDR3 is TGTGCCAGCAAACTGACAGGCGGGGAGACCCAGTACTTC.

In its sample, this clonotype was seen a few times. The chain uses TRBV7-9 and TRBJ2-7; D may be TRBD1 (7 bases). Trimming cost V 1 base and J 5 bases, with 15 bases left between them. Germline V gene data show CDR1 as SEHNR and CDR2 as FQNEAQ (reference sequence). This CDR3 is 15 amino acids long. CDR3 sequence (DNA): TGTGCCAGCAGCTTAGATATTGGAGGGGGCCACGAGCAGTACTTC. Protein product: CASSLDIGGGHEQYF.

The rearrangement links TRBV4-3 to TRBJ1-1, with TRBD1 identical over 7 bases. After removal of 4 bases from V and 6 bases from J, the junction contained 14 bases not matched to a gene. Germline V gives CDR1 LGHNA, CDR2 YSLEER. This CDR3 comprises 16 residues. CDR3 amino acids: CASSRRQGEGNPEAFF. In DNA, the CDR3 is TGCGCCAGCAGCCGACGACAGGGAGAAGGAAACCCTGAAGCTTTCTTT.

The chain joins TRBV5-1 to TRBJ2-4; 11 bases map to TRBD1. The CDR3 contains 15 residues. Germline values: CDR1 SGHRS, CDR2 YFSETQ. With 2 bases clipped from V and 5 bases from J, the junction kept 3 bases outside the gene matches. CDR3 nucleotides: TGCGCCAGCAGCTTCCTGGGACAGGGGGAAAACATTCAGTACTTC. Its protein is CASSFLGQGENIQYF.

This clonotype was found a few times. V usage is TRBV5-6 and J usage is TRBJ1-1; D call uncertain. The CDR3 length is 14 residues. Trimming took 4 bases from V and 1 from J, leaving 11 bases between them. In germline, CDR1 is SGHDT, CDR2 YYEEEE. CDR3 DNA sequence: TGTGCCAGCAGCACTGCGGCGGGGAACACTGAAGCTTTCTTT. Translated: CASSTAAGNTEAFF.

This clonotype was picked up a small number of times. The gene calls are TRBV18 and TRBJ2-5; 7 nucleotides line up with TRBD2. The CDR3 spans 15 residues. V gave up 0 bases and J gave up 2 bases; unmatched junction bases: 3. Germline V gene lookup returns CDR1 KGHSH and CDR2 LQKENI. Written as DNA, the CDR3 is TGTGCCAGCTCACCACCGACTAGCAGGCAAGAGACCCAGTACTTC. Residues: CASSPPTSRQETQYF.

This chain joins TRBV27 and TRBJ2-7; D might be TRBD2 (7 bases). CDR1 is MNHEY, CDR2 SMNVEV, per germline (reference sequence). Trimming cost V 2 bases and J 6 bases, with 17 bases left between them. This CDR3 is 15 amino acids long. CDR3 coding DNA: TGTGCCAGCAGTTTACATGGGGGGGCCCCTGGCGAGCAGTACTTC. Translating gives CASSLHGGAPGEQYF.